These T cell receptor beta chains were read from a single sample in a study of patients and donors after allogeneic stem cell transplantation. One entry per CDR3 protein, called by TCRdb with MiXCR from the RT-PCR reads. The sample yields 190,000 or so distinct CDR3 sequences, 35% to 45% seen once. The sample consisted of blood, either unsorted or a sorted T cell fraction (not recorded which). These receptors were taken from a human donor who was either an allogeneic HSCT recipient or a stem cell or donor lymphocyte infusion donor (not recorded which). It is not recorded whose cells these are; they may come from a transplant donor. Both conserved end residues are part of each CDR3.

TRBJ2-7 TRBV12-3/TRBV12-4 CASSKGQGYEQYF
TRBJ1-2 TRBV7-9 CASSLGAPQADRGYTF
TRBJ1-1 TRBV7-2 CASSVLGVAEAFF
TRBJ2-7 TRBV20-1 CSVGRKSYEQYF
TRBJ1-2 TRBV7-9 CASSLGAMVFYGYTF
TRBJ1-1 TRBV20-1 CSAREHQGAGEAFF
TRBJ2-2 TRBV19 CASSIGLAGPSDTGELFF
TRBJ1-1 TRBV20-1 CSARPWLVNTEAFF
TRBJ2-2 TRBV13 CASSTRGQGLNTGELFF
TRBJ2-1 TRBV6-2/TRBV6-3 CASSGTGAYNEQFF
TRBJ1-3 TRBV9 CASSVAEFSGNTIYF
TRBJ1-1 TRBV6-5 CASIKRKGNTEAFF
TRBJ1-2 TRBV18 CASSPGNYGYTF
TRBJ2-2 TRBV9 CASSPKGTGRVELFF
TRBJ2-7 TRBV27 CASSGPWGYEQYF
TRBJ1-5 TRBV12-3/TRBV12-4 CASSLGRDSYSNQPQHF
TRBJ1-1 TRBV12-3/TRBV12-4 CASSFVGGSTEAFF
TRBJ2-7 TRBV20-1 CSARSGGAGEQYF
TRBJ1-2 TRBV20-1 CSATFGDYGYTF
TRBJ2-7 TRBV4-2 CASSQLGQSLAYEQYF
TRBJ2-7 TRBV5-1 CASSLDPSGQGYEQYF
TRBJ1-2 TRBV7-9 CASSRLGAAFYYGYTF
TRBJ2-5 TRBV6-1 CASSDSVVGTQYF
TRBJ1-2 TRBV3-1 CASSRRQGAVRGYTF
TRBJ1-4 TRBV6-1 CASSEALWRKLFF
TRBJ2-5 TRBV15 CATSKLGGKETQYF
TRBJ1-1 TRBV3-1 CASSTQDRNTEAFF
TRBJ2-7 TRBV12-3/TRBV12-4 CASSLVGTSTLEQYF
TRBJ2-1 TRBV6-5 CASRGSKRARQFF
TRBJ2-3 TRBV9 CASSVGLWFGTDTQYF
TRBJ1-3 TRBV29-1 CSATQSSGNTIYF
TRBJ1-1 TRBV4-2 CASSQDKGYTEAFF
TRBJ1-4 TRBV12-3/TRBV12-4 CASSLSFEEKLFF
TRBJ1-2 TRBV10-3 CAISETGGFGYGYTF
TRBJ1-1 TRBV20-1 CSARSGAGDTEAFF
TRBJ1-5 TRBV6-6 CASSYRQNQPQHF
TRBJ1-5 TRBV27 CASSPRGVYSNQPQHF
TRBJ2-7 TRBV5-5 CASSLAGTVTYEQYF
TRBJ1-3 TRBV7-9 CASSLVNGLSGNTIYF
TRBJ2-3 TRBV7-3 CASSEGLAYSRDTQYF
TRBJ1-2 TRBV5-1 CASSLGGIFYGYTF
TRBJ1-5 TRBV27 CASRPLTGDSNQPQHF
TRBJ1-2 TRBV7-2 CASSLGDRGYGYTF